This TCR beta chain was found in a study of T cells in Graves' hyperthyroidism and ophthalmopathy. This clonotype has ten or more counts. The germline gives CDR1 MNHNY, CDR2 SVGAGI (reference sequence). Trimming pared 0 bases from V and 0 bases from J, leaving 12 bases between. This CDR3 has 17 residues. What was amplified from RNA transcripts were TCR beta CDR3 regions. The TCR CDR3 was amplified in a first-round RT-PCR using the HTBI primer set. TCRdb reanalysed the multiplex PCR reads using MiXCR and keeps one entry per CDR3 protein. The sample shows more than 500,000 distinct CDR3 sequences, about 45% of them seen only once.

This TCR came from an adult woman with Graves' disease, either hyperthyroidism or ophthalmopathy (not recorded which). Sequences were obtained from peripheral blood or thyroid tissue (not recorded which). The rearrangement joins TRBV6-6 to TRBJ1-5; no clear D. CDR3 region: CASSYSKGIDSNQPQHF. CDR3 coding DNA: TGTGCCAGCAGTTACTCGAAGGGCATTGATAGCAATCAGCCCCAGCATTTT.